The 31 T cell receptor beta chains presented below share a single source sample, sequenced in a study of T cells in Graves' hyperthyroidism and ophthalmopathy. Using RNA transcripts as the source, TCR beta CDR3 regions were amplified. HTBI primers were used for first-round RT-PCR of the TCR CDR3. TCRdb redid the calling of the multiplex PCR reads with MiXCR, one entry per CDR3 protein. The sample includes about 320,000 distinct CDR3 sequences, 15% to 20% seen only once; the top ten take roughly 31%. Specimen: blood. Receptors were obtained from a man between 25 and 39 years old with Graves' hyperthyroidism.

The gene calls are TRBV7-9 and TRBJ2-1; TRBD1 matches 8 bases. Germline V CDR1 and CDR2: SEHNR, FQNEAQ (reference sequence). This CDR3 comprises 15 residues. V lost 4 bases to trimming and J lost 5 bases; unmatched junction nucleotides: 7. CDR3 in amino acids: CASSSRTGNDNEQFF. The CDR3 coding sequence is TGTGCCAGCAGCTCCAGGACAGGGAATGACAATGAGCAGTTCTTC.

This clonotype was seen repeatedly, ten times or more. The CDR3 DNA is TGCGCCAGCAGCTTGGGACTTCGCGAGCAGTACTTC. It translates to CASSLGLREQYF. The chain employs TRBV5-1 and TRBJ2-7, with unresolved D. Trimming removed 0 bases from V and 6 bases from J, with 7 bases in between. CDR3 length equals 12 residues. Germline values: CDR1 SGHRS, CDR2 YFSETQ.

The rearrangement links TRBV5-1 to TRBJ2-7, with 8 positions matching TRBD1. Looked up from germline, CDR1 is SGHRS and CDR2 is YFSETQ. This CDR3 spans 13 amino acids. Trimming at V came to 4 bases and at J to 7 bases, leaving 7 bases not matched to a gene. The CDR3 is CASSTLTGVEQYF. Here the CDR3 DNA reads TGCGCCAGCAGCACCTTGACAGGGGTGGAGCAGTACTTC.

The CDR3 here is CASSLGEQPQETQYF. Here the CDR3 DNA reads TGCGCCAGCAGCCTTGGGGAACAGCCACAAGAGACCCAGTACTTC. The J gene is TRBJ2-5, the V gene TRBV4-1, with D hard to call. V was trimmed by 4 bases and J by 2 bases, leaving 14 bases between them. Germline V CDR1 and CDR2: MGHRA, YSYEKL. This CDR3 has 15 amino acids.

At least ten counts were recorded for this clonotype. This chain links TRBV27 with TRBJ2-5; either TRBD1 or TRBD2 may fit D (5 bases each). CDR1 and CDR2 from the germline V gene are MNHEY and SMNVEV (reference sequence). Trimming pared 3 bases from V and 1 base from J, leaving 12 bases between. The CDR3 runs to 15 residues. The CDR3 sequence: CASSLYGAFQETQYF. The CDR3 coding sequence is TGTGCCAGCAGTTTGTACGGGGCTTTCCAAGAGACCCAGTACTTC.

The rearrangement links TRBV7-9 to TRBJ2-2, with D tentatively TRBD2 (6 bases). V was trimmed by 10 bases and J by 6 bases, leaving 12 bases between them. Looked up from germline, CDR1 is SEHNR and CDR2 is FQNEAQ (reference sequence). CDR3 length: 12 amino acids. The CDR3 is CAKRESAGELFF. The CDR3 coding sequence is TGTGCCAAACGGGAGAGTGCCGGGGAGCTGTTTTTT.

The chain has TRBV10-3 and TRBJ1-3; the D gene is possibly TRBD1 (5 bases). This CDR3 contains 12 residues. The germline V and J ends were trimmed by 10 bases and 4 bases, with 11 bases remaining between them. CDR1 and CDR2 (germline): ENHRY, SYGVKD. The CDR3, as DNA: TGTGCCACCAATCGGGGGGGAAACACCATATATTTT. Protein: CATNRGGNTIYF.

The chain joins TRBV9 to TRBJ2-2; D unresolved. The CDR3 is 14 residues long. Germline V gene sequence: CDR1 SGDLS, CDR2 YYNGEE. Between the trimmed V and J ends, which lost 2 bases and 0 bases, there was a span of 5 bases. This chain's CDR3 is CASSVTSNTGELFF. CDR3 coding DNA: TGTGCCAGCAGCGTCACATCGAACACCGGGGAGCTGTTTTTT.

The chain combines TRBV15 with TRBJ1-4; 9 bases fit TRBD1. The CDR3 runs to 17 residues. The germline V gene has CDR1 LNHNV and CDR2 YYDKDF (reference sequence). V was pared by 0 bases and J by 8 bases, with 10 bases of the junction left unmatched. The chain's CDR3 is CATSREGGTGGEEKLFF. The CDR3 nucleotides read TGTGCCACCAGCAGAGAAGGTGGTACAGGGGGCGAAGAAAAACTGTTTTTT. Variable domain in full (rest from reference TRBV15 and TRBJ1-4): DAMVIQNPRYQVTQFGKPVTLSCSQTLNHNVMYWYQQKSSQAPKLLFHYYDKDFNNEADTPDNFQSRRPNTSFCFLDIRSPGLGDTAMYLCATSREGGTGGEEKLFFGSGTQLSVL.

Comment on this clonotype: This may stem from a read error, because a much larger clone lies one nucleotide away. This chain joins TRBV27 and TRBJ2-7; D may be TRBD1 (5 bases). This CDR3 is 16 amino acids long. The germline V gene has CDR1 MNHEY and CDR2 SMNVEV (reference sequence). V was clipped by 8 bases and J by 6 bases, with 26 bases between them. CDR3 in DNA: TGTGCCAGCTGCGAAAACTCTAGGGGCTTAGGGTTCGAGCAGTACTTC. Its translation is CASCENSRGLGFEQYF.

This rearrangement joins TRBV6-4 to TRBJ2-1; 7 nucleotides match TRBD2. The germline gives CDR1 MRHNA, CDR2 SNTAGT. The CDR3 totals 15 residues. The V and J ends lost 3 bases and 6 bases, in that order; junction bases with no gene match: 8. CDR3 nucleotides: TGTGCCAGCAGTGAAGCGCGGCTAGCGGCCAATGAGCAGTTCTTC. This encodes CASSEARLAANEQFF.

This chain connects TRBV7-8 to TRBJ2-5; possible D gene TRBD2, 6 bases. The CDR3 totals 16 residues. Trimming removed 5 bases from V and 4 bases from J, with 20 bases in between. CDR1 and CDR2 (germline): SGHVS, FQNEAQ. This CDR3 is CASSRTTPEGLETQYF. CDR3 nucleotide sequence: TGTGCCAGCAGCCGCACAACACCGGAGGGGTTAGAGACCCAGTACTTC.

The rearrangement links TRBV28 to TRBJ1-2; tentatively, D is TRBD1 (5 bases). The CDR3 is made up of 14 amino acids. In germline, CDR1 is MDHEN, CDR2 SYDVKM. Deletions cut 2 bases from V and 7 bases from J, with 14 bases between. This CDR3 is CASSLVSRVGGYTF. As DNA, the CDR3 is TGTGCCAGCAGTTTAGTTAGCAGGGTGGGTGGCTACACCTTC.

This clonotype was counted ten times or more. This chain connects TRBV6-2 or TRBV6-3 to TRBJ1-2, with D hard to call. Germline CDR1 and CDR2: MNHEY and SVGEGT. The CDR3 consists of 15 residues. Trimming took 2 bases from V and 7 from J, leaving 17 bases between them. The CDR3 bases are TGTGCCAGCAGTTACAGTTCGGCTTCGGTGCGTGGCTACACCTTC. This translates into CASSYSSASVRGYTF.

This sequence joins TRBV5-1 and TRBJ2-1; D not certain. This CDR3 has 16 residues. Deletions cut 0 bases from V and 0 bases from J, with 10 bases between. Germline-derived CDR1 and CDR2 are SGHRS and YFSETQ. In DNA form, the CDR3 reads TGCGCCAGCAGCTTGGCCGGAACTTTCTCCTACAATGAGCAGTTCTTC. Its translation: CASSLAGTFSYNEQFF.

The chain combines TRBV20-1 with TRBJ1-3, with D hard to call. The V and J ends lost 2 bases and 8 bases respectively, with 10 bases between them. The CDR3 totals 12 residues. From germline, CDR1 is DFQATT and CDR2 SNEGSKA (reference sequence). CDR3 amino acids: CSARRPEDTIYF. The CDR3 DNA reads TGCAGTGCTAGAAGACCCGAGGACACCATATATTTT.

The V call is TRBV12-3 or TRBV12-4, the J call TRBJ1-5; D remains ambiguous. The CDR3 is 15 amino acids. Trimming pared 2 bases from V and 6 bases from J, leaving 14 bases between. The CDR3: CASSLNGPGGQPQHF. The DNA of the CDR3 is TGTGCCAGCAGTTTAAACGGCCCGGGTGGTCAGCCCCAGCATTTT.

This clonotype was observed a handful of times. V gene TRBV27 combines with J gene TRBJ2-1; D may be TRBD1 (5 bases). Germline CDR1 is MNHEY and CDR2 is SMNVEV (reference sequence). The length of the CDR3 is 13 residues. The V gene lost 6 bases and the J gene lost 8 bases, with 14 bases spanning the gap. CDR3 bases: TGTGCCAGCAGCGTCCAGGGTGGTGATGAGCAGTTCTTC. This codes for CASSVQGGDEQFF.

This clonotype turned up a few times. Relative to the germline gene, one junction end is altered; a read error may explain this. This chain connects TRBV4-1 to TRBJ1-1, with TRBD1 matching 8 bases. Germline CDR1 reads MGHRA; CDR2 reads YSYEKL. The CDR3 length is 13 residues. The CDR3 coding sequence is TGCGCCAGCACCAGTACAGGGGGGGTTGAAACTTTCTTT. It encodes CASTSTGGVETFF.

The chain carries TRBV7-9 and TRBJ1-5; no clear D gene. CDR1 and CDR2 (germline): SEHNR, FQNEAQ (reference sequence). This CDR3 region has 10 residues. The V end was cut by 8 bases, the J end by 8 bases, with 7 bases between. CDR3 DNA: TGTGCCAGCTCACCCGAGCCCCAGCATTTT. Its translation: CASSPEPQHF. The full variable domain, rest sourced from reference TRBV7-9 and TRBJ1-5, is DTGVSQNPRHKITKRGQNVTFRCDPISEHNRLYWYRQTLGQGPEFLTYFQNEAQLEKSRLLSDRFSAERPKGSFSTLEIQRTEQGDSAMYLCASSPEPQHFGDGTRLSIL.

CDR3 sequence reads: CATSDDGRIYNEQFF. In DNA form, the CDR3 reads TGTGCCACCAGTGATGATGGACGGATTTACAATGAGCAGTTCTTC. The chain joins TRBV24-1 to TRBJ2-1, with D unclear. V gave up 3 bases and J gave up 4 bases, with 12 bases separating them. CDR1 and CDR2 (germline): KGHDR, SFDVKD. The length of the CDR3 is 15 residues.

J is TRBJ2-5 and V is TRBV5-1, with D perhaps matching TRBD1 (6 bases). This CDR3 region has 16 residues. V lost 3 bases to trimming and J lost 4 bases, with 19 bases between them. The germline V gene encodes CDR1 SGHRS and CDR2 YFSETQ. CDR3 DNA: TGCGCCAGCAGCTCCGGCATGACAGGCGATGCAGAGACCCAGTACTTC. It yields the protein CASSSGMTGDAETQYF. The full variable domain, in which reference TRBV5-1 and TRBJ2-5 provide the parts outside the CDR3, is KAGVTQTPRYLIKTRGQQVTLSCSPISGHRSVSWYQQTPGQGLQFLFEYFSETQRNKGNFPGRFSGRQFSNSRSEMNVSTLELGDSALYLCASSSGMTGDAETQYFGPGTRLLVL.

This clonotype was recorded a few times. The chain joins TRBV11-1 to TRBJ2-7; D is possibly TRBD1 or TRBD2 (5 bases each). The length of the CDR3 is 13 residues. Between the trimmed V and J ends, which lost 8 bases and 6 bases, there was a span of 17 bases. Germline-derived CDR1 and CDR2 are SGHAT and FQDESV (reference sequence). CDR3 nucleotides: TGTGCCAGCCGCGCAGGGACGGCGGTCGAGCAGTACTTC. This codes for CASRAGTAVEQYF.

Many counts were recorded for this clonotype. The chain has TRBV6-1 and TRBJ2-3; 7 bases are a match to TRBD1. CDR1 MNHNS and CDR2 SASEGT come from the germline V gene. The CDR3 is 14 residues long. V was clipped by 6 bases and J by 2 bases; unmatched bases: 5. DNA for the CDR3: TGTGCCAGCAGGGGGGACAGCCCCACAGATACGCAGTATTTT. It is translated as CASRGDSPTDTQYF.

DNA of the CDR3: TGCAGCGTGGGAAGCGGGAGGCCCCCCCCCCACATCGGCGGGGAGCTGTTTTTT. It encodes CSVGSGRPPPHIGGELFF. The chain combines TRBV29-1 with TRBJ2-2, with 9 bases aligning to TRBD2. V lost 6 bases to trimming and J lost 7 bases; unmatched junction nucleotides: 21. The germline CDR1 and CDR2 sequences are SQVTM and ANQGSEA. The CDR3 runs to 18 residues.

This clonotype has a single count. This chain uses TRBV20-1 with TRBJ2-7; tentatively, D is TRBD2 (5 bases). The V gene's germline CDR1 is DFQATT and CDR2 SNEGSKA (reference sequence). Trimming pared 3 bases from V and 5 bases from J, leaving 14 bases between. The CDR3 loop spans 13 amino acids. The chain's CDR3 is CSASDGGGHEQYF. In DNA, the CDR3 is TGCAGTGCTAGTGACGGTGGCGGGCACGAGCAGTACTTC.

This clonotype was seen repeatedly, ten times or more. The chain employs TRBV30 and TRBJ1-1, with no clear D. This CDR3 has 12 amino acids. Trimming removed 2 bases from V and 4 bases from J, with 8 bases in between. In germline, CDR1 is GTSNPN, CDR2 SVGIG (reference sequence). The CDR3 DNA is TGTGCCTGGAGTCAGGCGTTCACTGAAGCTTTCTTT. Translation: CAWSQAFTEAFF. Using reference TRBV30 and TRBJ1-1 for the parts outside the CDR3, the full variable domain is SQTIHQWPATLVQPVGSPLSLECTVEGTSNPNLYWYRQAAGRGLQLLFYSVGIGQISSEVPQNLSASRPQDRQFILSSKKLLLSDSGFYLCAWSQAFTEAFFGQGTRLTVV.

As regards this clonotype: This may be a read error: a much more frequent sequence differs by one nucleotide. The CDR3 sequence: CAGSSPWGNIQYF. CDR3 bases: TGTGCCGGCAGCTCGCCGTGGGGAAACATTCAGTACTTC. The chain couples TRBV11-2 to TRBJ2-4; unclear D gene. Germline values: CDR1 SGHAT, CDR2 FQNNGV. CDR3 length: 13 residues.

This clonotype appeared many times. V usage is TRBV5-1 and J usage is TRBJ2-3, with TRBD2 matching 10 bases. The germline V gene has CDR1 SGHRS and CDR2 YFSETQ. V gave up 2 bases and J gave up 3 bases; unmatched junction bases: 9. The CDR3 runs to 17 residues. CDR3 in DNA: TGCGCCAGCAGCTTAAACCCTAGCGGGAGTGGAACAGATACGCAGTATTTT. Protein sequence: CASSLNPSGSGTDTQYF.

This clonotype appeared many times. The rearrangement joins TRBV3-1 to TRBJ1-3; tentative D call: TRBD1 (5 bases). V lost 1 base, J lost 1 base, and 8 bases lay in between. The CDR3 covers 15 residues. CDR1 is LGHDT and CDR2 is YNNKEL in the germline V gene (reference sequence). CDR3 bases: TGTGCCAGCAGCCAAGCCGGGGGATCTGGAAACACCATATATTTT. It encodes CASSQAGGSGNTIYF.

By its share, this clonotype is medium-sized (0.01 to 0.1%). The chain has TRBV28 and TRBJ1-2; D is perhaps TRBD1 (5 bases). Trimming took 3 bases from V and 6 from J, leaving 8 bases between them. Germline V lookup: CDR1 MDHEN, CDR2 SYDVKM. The CDR3 is made up of 12 amino acids. The CDR3 sequence: CASSFGGDGYTF. The CDR3 region has the DNA TGTGCCAGCAGTTTCGGGGGGGATGGCTACACCTTC.